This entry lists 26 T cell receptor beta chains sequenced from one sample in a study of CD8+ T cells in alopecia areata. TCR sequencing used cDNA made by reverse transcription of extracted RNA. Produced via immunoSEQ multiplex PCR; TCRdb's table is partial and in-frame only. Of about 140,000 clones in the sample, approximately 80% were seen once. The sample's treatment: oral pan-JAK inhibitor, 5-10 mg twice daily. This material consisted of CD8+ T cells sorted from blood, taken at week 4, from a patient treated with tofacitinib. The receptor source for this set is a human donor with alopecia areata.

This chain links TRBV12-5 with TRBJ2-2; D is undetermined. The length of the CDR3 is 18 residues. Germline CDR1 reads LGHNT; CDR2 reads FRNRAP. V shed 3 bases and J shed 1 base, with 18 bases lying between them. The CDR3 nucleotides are TGTGCTAGTGGTTTCCTACTGGACCGAGACGAGAACACCGGGGAGCTGTTTTTT. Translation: CASGFLLDRDENTGELFF.

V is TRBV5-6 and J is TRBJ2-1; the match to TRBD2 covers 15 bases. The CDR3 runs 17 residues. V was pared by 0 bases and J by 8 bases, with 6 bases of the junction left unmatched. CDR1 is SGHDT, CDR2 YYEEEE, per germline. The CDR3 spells CASSLVGLAGGPDEQFF. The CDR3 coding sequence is TGTGCCAGCAGCTTGGTTGGACTAGCGGGGGGGCCTGATGAGCAGTTCTTC. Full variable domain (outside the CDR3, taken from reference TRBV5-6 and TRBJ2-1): DAGVTQSPTHLIKTRGQQVTLRCSPKSGHDTVSWYQQALGQGPQFIFQYYEEEERQRGNFPDRFSGHQFPNYSSELNVNALLLGDSALYLCASSLVGLAGGPDEQFFGPGTRLTVL.

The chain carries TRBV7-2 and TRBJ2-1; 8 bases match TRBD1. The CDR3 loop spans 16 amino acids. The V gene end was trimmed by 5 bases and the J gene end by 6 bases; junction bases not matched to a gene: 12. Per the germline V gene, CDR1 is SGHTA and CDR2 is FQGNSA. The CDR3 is CASSLREGQAINEQFF. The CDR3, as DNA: TGTGCCAGCAGCCTGCGCGAGGGACAGGCAATCAATGAGCAGTTCTTC.

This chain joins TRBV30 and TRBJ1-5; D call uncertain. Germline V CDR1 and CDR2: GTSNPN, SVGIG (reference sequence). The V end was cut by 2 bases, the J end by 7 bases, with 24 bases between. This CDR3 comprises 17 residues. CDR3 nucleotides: TGTGCCTGGAGTCCAACAGCCTTTGGACTTAATTGGCAGCCCCAGCATTTT. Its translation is CAWSPTAFGLNWQPQHF. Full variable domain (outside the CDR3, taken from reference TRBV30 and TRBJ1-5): SQTIHQWPATLVQPVGSPLSLECTVEGTSNPNLYWYRQAAGRGLQLLFYSVGIGQISSEVPQNLSASRPQDRQFILSSKKLLLSDSGFYLCAWSPTAFGLNWQPQHFGDGTRLSIL.

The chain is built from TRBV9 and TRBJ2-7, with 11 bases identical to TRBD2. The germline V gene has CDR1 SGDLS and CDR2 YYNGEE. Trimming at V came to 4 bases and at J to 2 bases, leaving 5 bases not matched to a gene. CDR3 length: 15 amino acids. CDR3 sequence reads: CASSPGLAVTYEQYF. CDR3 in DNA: TGTGCCAGCAGCCCGGGACTAGCGGTGACCTACGAGCAGTACTTC.

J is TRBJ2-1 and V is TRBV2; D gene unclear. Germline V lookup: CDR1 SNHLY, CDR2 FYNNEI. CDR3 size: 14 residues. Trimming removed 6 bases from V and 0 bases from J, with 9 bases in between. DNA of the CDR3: TGTGCCAGCAGGCCCATGGGCTCCTACAATGAGCAGTTCTTC. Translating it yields CASRPMGSYNEQFF.

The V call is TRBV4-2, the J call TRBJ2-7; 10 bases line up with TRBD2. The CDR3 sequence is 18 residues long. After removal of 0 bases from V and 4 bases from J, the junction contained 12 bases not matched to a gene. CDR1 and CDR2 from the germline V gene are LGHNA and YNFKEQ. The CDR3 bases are TGTGCCAGCAGCCAAGAAGAAGCGGGGGGGCGTTGGGTTTACGAGCAGTACTTC. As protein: CASSQEEAGGRWVYEQYF.

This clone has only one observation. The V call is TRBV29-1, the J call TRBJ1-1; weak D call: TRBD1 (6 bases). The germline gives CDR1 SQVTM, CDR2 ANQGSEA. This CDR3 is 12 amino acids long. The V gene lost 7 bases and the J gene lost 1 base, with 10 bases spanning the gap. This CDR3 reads CSAKGENTEAFF. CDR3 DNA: TGCAGCGCCAAGGGGGAGAACACTGAAGCTTTCTTT. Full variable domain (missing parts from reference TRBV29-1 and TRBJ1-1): SAVISQKPSRDICQRGTSLTIQCQVDSQVTMMFWYRQQPGQSLTLIATANQGSEATYESGFVIDKFPISRPNLTFSTLTVSNMSPEDSSIYLCSAKGENTEAFFGQGTRLTVV.

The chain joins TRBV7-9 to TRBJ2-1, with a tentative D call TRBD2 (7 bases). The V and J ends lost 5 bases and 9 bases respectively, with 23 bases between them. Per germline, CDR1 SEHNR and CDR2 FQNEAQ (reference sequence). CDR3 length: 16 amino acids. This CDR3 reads CASSPPRGGYLVEQFF. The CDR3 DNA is TGTGCCAGCAGCCCCCCTCGCGGGGGCTACCTCGTTGAGCAGTTCTTC.

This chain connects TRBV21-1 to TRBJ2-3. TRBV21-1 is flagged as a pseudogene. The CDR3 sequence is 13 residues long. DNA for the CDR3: TGTGCCAGCAGCAACGGATGGACAGATACGCAGTATTTT. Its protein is CASSNGWTDTQYF.

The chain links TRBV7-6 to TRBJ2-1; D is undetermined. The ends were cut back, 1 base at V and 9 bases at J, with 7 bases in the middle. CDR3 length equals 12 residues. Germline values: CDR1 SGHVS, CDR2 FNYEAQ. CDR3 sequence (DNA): TGTGCCAGCAGCTTAGAAGGACCTGAGCAGTTCTTC. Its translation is CASSLEGPEQFF.

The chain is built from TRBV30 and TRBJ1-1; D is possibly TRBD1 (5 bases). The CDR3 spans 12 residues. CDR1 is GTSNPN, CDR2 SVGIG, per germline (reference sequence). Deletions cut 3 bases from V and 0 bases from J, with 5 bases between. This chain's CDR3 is CAWRGVNTEAFF. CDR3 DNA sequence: TGTGCCTGGAGGGGGGTGAACACTGAAGCTTTCTTT.

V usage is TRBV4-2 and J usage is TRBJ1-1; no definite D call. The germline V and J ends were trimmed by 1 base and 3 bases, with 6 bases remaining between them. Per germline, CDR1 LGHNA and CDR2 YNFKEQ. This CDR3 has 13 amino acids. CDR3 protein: CASSQGWYTEAFF. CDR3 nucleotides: TGTGCCAGCAGCCAAGGTTGGTACACTGAAGCTTTCTTT.

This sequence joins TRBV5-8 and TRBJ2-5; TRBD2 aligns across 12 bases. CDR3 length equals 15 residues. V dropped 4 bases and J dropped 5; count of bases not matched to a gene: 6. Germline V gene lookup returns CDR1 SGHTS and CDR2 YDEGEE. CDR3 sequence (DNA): TGTGCCAGCAGCCCCCTAGCGGGGGGGCTTGAGACCCAGTACTTC. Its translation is CASSPLAGGLETQYF.

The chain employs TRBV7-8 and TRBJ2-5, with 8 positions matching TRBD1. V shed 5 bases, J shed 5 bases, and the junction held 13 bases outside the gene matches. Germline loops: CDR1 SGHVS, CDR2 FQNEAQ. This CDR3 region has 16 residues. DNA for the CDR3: TGTGCCAGCAGCCAGGGACAGGCCCATGAACGGGAGACCCAGTACTTC. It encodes CASSQGQAHERETQYF. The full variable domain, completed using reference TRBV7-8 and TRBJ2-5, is GAGVSQSPRYKVAKRGQDVALRCDPISGHVSLFWYQQALGQGPEFLTYFQNEAQLDKSGLPSDRFFAERPEGSVSTLKIQRTQQEDSAVYLCASSQGQAHERETQYFGPGTRLLVL.

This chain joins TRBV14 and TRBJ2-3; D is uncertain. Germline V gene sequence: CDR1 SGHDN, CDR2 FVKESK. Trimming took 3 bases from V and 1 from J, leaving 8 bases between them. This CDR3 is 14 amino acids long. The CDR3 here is CASSQGLGTDTQYF. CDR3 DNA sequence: TGTGCCAGCAGCCAGGGTCTGGGCACAGATACGCAGTATTTT.

CDR3 sequence: CASPGPKSTDTQYF. CDR3 sequence (DNA): TGTGCCAGCCCGGGCCCCAAAAGCACAGATACGCAGTATTTT. This chain joins TRBV7-9 and TRBJ2-3; D is unclear. V was trimmed by 8 bases and J by 0 bases, leaving 12 bases between them. Germline CDR1 is SEHNR and CDR2 is FQNEAQ (reference sequence). The length of the CDR3 is 14 residues.

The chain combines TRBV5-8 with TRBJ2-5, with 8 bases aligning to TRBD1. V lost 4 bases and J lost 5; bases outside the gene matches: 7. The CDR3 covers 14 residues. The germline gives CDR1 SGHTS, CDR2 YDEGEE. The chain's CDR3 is CASSPGQGRETQYF. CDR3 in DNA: TGTGCCAGCAGCCCTGGACAGGGAAGGGAGACCCAGTACTTC.

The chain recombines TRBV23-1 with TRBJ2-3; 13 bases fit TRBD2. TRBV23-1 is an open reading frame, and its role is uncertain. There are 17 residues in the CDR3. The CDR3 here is CATSRLLAGGRSDTQYF. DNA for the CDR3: TGCGCGACCAGTCGGTTACTAGCGGGGGGGCGTTCGGATACGCAGTATTTT.

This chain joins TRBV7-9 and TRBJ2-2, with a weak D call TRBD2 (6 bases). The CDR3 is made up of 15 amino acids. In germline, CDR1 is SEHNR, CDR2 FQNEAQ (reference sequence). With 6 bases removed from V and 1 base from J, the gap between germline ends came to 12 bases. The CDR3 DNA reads TGTGCCAGCAGGTCCAGCGGGCGGAACACCGGGGAGCTGTTTTTT. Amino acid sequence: CASRSSGRNTGELFF.

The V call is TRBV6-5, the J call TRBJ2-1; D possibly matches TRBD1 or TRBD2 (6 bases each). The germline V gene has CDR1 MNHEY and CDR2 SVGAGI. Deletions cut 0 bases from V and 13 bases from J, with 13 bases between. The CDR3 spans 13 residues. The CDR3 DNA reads TGTGCCAGCAGTTACTCGGAAGGGGGGCAACAGTTCTTC. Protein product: CASSYSEGGQQFF.

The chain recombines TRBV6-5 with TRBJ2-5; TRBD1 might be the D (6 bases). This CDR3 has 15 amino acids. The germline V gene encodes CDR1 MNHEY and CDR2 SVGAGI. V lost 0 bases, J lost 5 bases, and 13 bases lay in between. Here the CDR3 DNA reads TGTGCCAGCAGTTACTCGCCAGGGGCCGCGGAGACCCAGTACTTC. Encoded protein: CASSYSPGAAETQYF.

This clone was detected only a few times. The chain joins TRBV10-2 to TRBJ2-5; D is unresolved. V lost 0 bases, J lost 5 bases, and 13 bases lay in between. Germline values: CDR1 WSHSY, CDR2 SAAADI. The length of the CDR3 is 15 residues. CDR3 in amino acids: CASSESMPTRETQYF. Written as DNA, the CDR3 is TGCGCCAGCAGTGAGTCGATGCCTACCCGGGAGACCCAGTACTTC.

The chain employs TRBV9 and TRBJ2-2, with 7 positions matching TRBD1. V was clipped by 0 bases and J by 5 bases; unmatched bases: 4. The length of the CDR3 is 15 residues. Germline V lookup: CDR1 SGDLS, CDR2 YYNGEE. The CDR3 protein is CASSVGDRETGELFF. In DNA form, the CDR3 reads TGTGCCAGCAGCGTAGGGGACAGAGAGACCGGGGAGCTGTTTTTT.

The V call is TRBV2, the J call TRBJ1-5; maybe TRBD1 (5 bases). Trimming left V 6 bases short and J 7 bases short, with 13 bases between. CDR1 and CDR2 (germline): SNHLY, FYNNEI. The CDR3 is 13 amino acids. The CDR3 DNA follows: TGTGCCAGCAGAAGCTTTTCAGGGCAGCCCCAGCATTTT. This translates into CASRSFSGQPQHF.

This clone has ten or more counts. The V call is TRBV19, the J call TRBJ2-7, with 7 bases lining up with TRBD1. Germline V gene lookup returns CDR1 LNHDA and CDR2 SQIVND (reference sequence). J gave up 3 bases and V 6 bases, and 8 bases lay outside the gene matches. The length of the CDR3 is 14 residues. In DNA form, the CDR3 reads TGTGCCAGTAGAACCGAGACAGGGAGCTACGAGCAGTACTTC. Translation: CASRTETGSYEQYF.